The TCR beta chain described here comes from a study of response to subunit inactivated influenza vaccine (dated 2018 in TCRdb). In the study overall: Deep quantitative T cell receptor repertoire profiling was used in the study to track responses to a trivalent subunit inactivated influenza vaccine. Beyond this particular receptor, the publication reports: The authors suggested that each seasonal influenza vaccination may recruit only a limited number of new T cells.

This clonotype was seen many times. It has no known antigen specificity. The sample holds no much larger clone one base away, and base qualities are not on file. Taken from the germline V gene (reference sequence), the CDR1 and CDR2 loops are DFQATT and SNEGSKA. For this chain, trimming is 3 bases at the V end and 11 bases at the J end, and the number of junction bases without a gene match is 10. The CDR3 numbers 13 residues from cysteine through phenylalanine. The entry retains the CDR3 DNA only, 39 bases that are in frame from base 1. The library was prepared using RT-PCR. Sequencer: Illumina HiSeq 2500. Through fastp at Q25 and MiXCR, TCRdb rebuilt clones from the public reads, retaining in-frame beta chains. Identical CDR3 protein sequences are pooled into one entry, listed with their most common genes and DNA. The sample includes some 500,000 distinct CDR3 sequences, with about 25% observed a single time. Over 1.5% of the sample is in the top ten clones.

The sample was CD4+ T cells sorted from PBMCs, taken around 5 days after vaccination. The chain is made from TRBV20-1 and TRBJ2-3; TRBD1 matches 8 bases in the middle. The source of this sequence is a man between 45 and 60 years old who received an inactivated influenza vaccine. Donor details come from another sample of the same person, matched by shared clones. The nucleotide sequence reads TGCAGTGCTAGGAGCCCCACAGGGGGGTTGCAGTATTTT. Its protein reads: CSARSPTGGLQYF.